The 27 T cell receptor beta chains given below trace back to one sample, sequenced in a study of cytomegalovirus exposure and HLA in healthy donors. Generated by immunoSEQ multiplex PCR, the TCRdb table keeps only in-frame clones and is missing some. The sample has 50,000 to 65,000 clones; approximately 95% are singletons. Source material: PBMCs. These receptors all come from a woman between 18 and 30 years old in good health and CMV-seronegative.

The chain links TRBV4-3 to TRBJ2-2, with D possibly being TRBD1 (6 bases). This CDR3 comprises 14 residues. Germline V lookup: CDR1 LGHNA, CDR2 YSLEER. V lost 5 bases and J lost 3, with 10 bases in between. CDR3 nucleotides: TGCGCCAGCAGCAGAACAGGGCACACCGGGGAGCTGTTTTTT. It specifies CASSRTGHTGELFF.

The chain combines TRBV20-1 with TRBJ2-3; D may be TRBD2 (5 bases). Germline loops: CDR1 DFQATT, CDR2 SNEGSKA (reference sequence). V lost 6 bases to trimming and J lost 5 bases, with 9 bases between them. The CDR3 covers 11 residues. CDR3 sequence: CSAGRRDTQYF. The DNA for the CDR3 is TGCAGTGCGGGGAGACGAGATACGCAGTATTTT.

The rearrangement uses TRBV27 and TRBJ2-4; D perhaps matches TRBD2 (6 bases). Trimming shortened V by 8 bases and J by 4 bases, and 15 bases separated the two germline ends. Germline CDR1 and CDR2: MNHEY and SMNVEV (reference sequence). The CDR3 is made up of 14 amino acids. CDR3 amino acids: CASRPSGEKNIQYF. In nucleotides, the CDR3 is TGTGCCAGCCGGCCTTCGGGGGAAAAAAACATTCAGTACTTC.

This chain joins TRBV9 and TRBJ2-1; 8 nucleotides align to TRBD2. The length of the CDR3 is 16 residues. With 0 bases clipped from V and 2 bases from J, the junction kept 4 bases outside the gene matches. The germline V gene has CDR1 SGDLS and CDR2 YYNGEE. Here the CDR3 DNA reads TGTGCCAGCAGCGTAGATCGGCGGGGGGCCTACAATGAGCAGTTCTTC. Amino acid sequence: CASSVDRRGAYNEQFF.

The V and J genes are TRBV7-3 and TRBJ2-2, with D possibly matching TRBD2 (5 bases). This CDR3 is built from 16 residues. Looked up from germline, CDR1 is SGHTA and CDR2 is FQGTGA. The V gene lost 2 bases and the J gene lost 5 bases, with 15 bases spanning the gap. CDR3 in amino acids: CASSLGPSGPTGELFF. CDR3 sequence (DNA): TGTGCCAGCAGCTTAGGGCCAAGCGGCCCAACCGGGGAGCTGTTTTTT.

The rearrangement joins TRBV4-3 to TRBJ2-1; the D gene is possibly TRBD2 (6 bases). Germline V gene data show CDR1 as LGHNA and CDR2 as YSLEER. The ends were cut back, 0 bases at V and 0 bases at J, with 15 bases in the middle. CDR3 size: 18 residues. The DNA of the CDR3 is TGCGCCAGCAGCCAAGAGCCCCTAGCGCCGAGCTCCTACAATGAGCAGTTCTTC. Encoded protein: CASSQEPLAPSSYNEQFF.

The chain joins TRBV5-5 to TRBJ2-2; a possible D gene is TRBD2 (6 bases). Trimming took off 5 bases at V and 4 bases at J, with 9 bases between the two ends. CDR3 length: 13 amino acids. CDR1 is SGHKS and CDR2 is YYEKEE in the germline V gene (reference sequence). CDR3 in DNA: TGTGCCAGCAGGCCGACTAGCACCGGGGAGCTGTTTTTT. Protein sequence: CASRPTSTGELFF.

The table lists this clone with a count of one. The chain carries TRBV7-2 and TRBJ1-1; a possible D gene is TRBD1 (5 bases). This CDR3 has 13 amino acids. Trimming stripped 3 bases from V and 4 bases from J, with 9 bases between. Germline CDR1 reads SGHTA; CDR2 reads FQGNSA. The CDR3 is CASSLGPVTEAFF. CDR3 coding DNA: TGTGCCAGCAGCTTGGGGCCGGTCACTGAAGCTTTCTTT.

The rearrangement joins TRBV7-9 to TRBJ1-1, with no clear D. The CDR3 spans 15 residues. Germline V gene data show CDR1 as SEHNR and CDR2 as FQNEAQ (reference sequence). V was pared by 6 bases and J by 5 bases, with 19 bases between. This CDR3 reads CASSPRGGGGTEAFF. The CDR3 nucleotides are TGTGCCAGCAGTCCCCGGGGAGGAGGAGGTACTGAAGCTTTCTTT.

The V call is TRBV15, the J call TRBJ1-1; possibly TRBD1 for D (6 bases). V was shortened by 1 base and J by 1 base, with 16 bases between the two germline ends. Germline assignment: CDR1 LNHNV and CDR2 YYDKDF (reference sequence). The CDR3 sequence is 17 residues long. The chain's CDR3 is CATSRVGGGRSNTEAFF. In nucleotides, the CDR3 is TGTGCCACCAGCAGAGTGGGGGGGGGCAGGTCGAACACTGAAGCTTTCTTT.

The gene calls are TRBV28 and TRBJ1-2, with D perhaps TRBD1 (6 bases). The CDR3 sequence is 13 residues long. Germline CDR1 MDHEN, CDR2 SYDVKM. With 8 bases removed from V and 4 bases from J, the gap between germline ends came to 14 bases. Written as DNA, the CDR3 is TGTGCCAGCGGAAACAGGGCCTCCTATGGCTACACCTTC. As protein: CASGNRASYGYTF.

The V gene is TRBV25-1, the J gene TRBJ2-2, with D possibly matching TRBD1 (6 bases). Between the trimmed V and J ends, which lost 0 bases and 5 bases, there was a span of 10 bases. Germline CDR1 MGHDK, CDR2 SYGVNS. The CDR3 is 15 amino acids. The CDR3 sequence is CASSEYTGRTGELFF. CDR3 DNA sequence: TGTGCCAGCAGTGAATACACAGGGAGAACCGGGGAGCTGTTTTTT.

The rearrangement uses TRBV28 and TRBJ2-7, with a tentative D call TRBD1 (5 bases). The germline V and J ends were trimmed by 5 bases and 0 bases, with 20 bases remaining between them. Germline CDR1 reads MDHEN; CDR2 reads SYDVKM. The CDR3 extends over 17 amino acids. CDR3 bases: TGTGCCAGCAGTCCCCGGAGTGGCAGGGCCAGCTCCTACGAGCAGTACTTC. The encoded protein is CASSPRSGRASSYEQYF.

This clone was counted a single time. The chain recombines TRBV4-3 with TRBJ2-7, with a tentative D call TRBD2 (5 bases). The germline gives CDR1 LGHNA, CDR2 YSLEER. CDR3 size: 12 residues. With 4 bases removed from V and 6 bases from J, the gap between germline ends came to 10 bases. The CDR3 loop is CASSPRRGEQYF. The DNA for the CDR3 is TGCGCCAGCAGCCCGCGCCGGGGCGAGCAGTACTTC.

The J gene is TRBJ2-6, the V gene TRBV2; D gene unclear. This CDR3 is 15 amino acids long. Germline V gene sequence: CDR1 SNHLY, CDR2 FYNNEI. Trimming shortened V by 1 base and J by 4 bases, and 8 bases separated the two germline ends. The CDR3 spells CASSEGSRGANVLTF. The CDR3 DNA reads as TGTGCCAGCAGTGAAGGGTCTCGGGGGGCCAACGTCCTGACTTTC. The variable domain in full, with the rest retrieved from reference TRBV2 and TRBJ2-6, is EPEVTQTPSHQVTQMGQEVILRCVPISNHLYFYWYRQILGQKVEFLVSFYNNEISEKSEIFDDQFSVERPDGSNFTLKIRSTKLEDSAMYFCASSEGSRGANVLTFGAGSRLTVL.

The chain carries TRBV5-8 and TRBJ2-5; a possible D gene is TRBD1 (5 bases). This CDR3 spans 11 amino acids. Germline CDR1 is SGHTS and CDR2 is YDEGEE. The V end lost 10 bases, the J end lost 5 bases, and 12 bases lay between the germline ends. CDR3 nucleotide sequence: TGTGCCGCCTTGGGGCTGGAGACCCAGTACTTC. Translation gives CAALGLETQYF.

The chain combines TRBV6-5 with TRBJ1-1; a possible D gene is TRBD1 (5 bases). The V gene's germline CDR1 is MNHEY and CDR2 SVGAGI. Trimming shortened V by 5 bases and J by 5 bases, and 15 bases separated the two germline ends. The CDR3 has 14 residues. The CDR3 region is CASSHDPSGTEAFF. The CDR3 region has the DNA TGTGCCAGCAGTCACGATCCGTCAGGGACTGAAGCTTTCTTT.

The CDR3 nucleotides read TGTGCCACCAGCCCGACAGGGAGCTACGAGCAGTACTTC. Its translation is CATSPTGSYEQYF. The chain employs TRBV15 and TRBJ2-7; 7 positions match TRBD1. There are 13 residues in the CDR3. Per germline, CDR1 LNHNV and CDR2 YYDKDF (reference sequence). The trim removed 5 bases at V and 3 bases at J, leaving 4 bases unmatched.

The chain has TRBV6-5 and TRBJ2-5; 13 positions agree with TRBD2. From germline, CDR1 is MNHEY and CDR2 SVGAGI. Trimming removed 6 bases from V and 11 bases from J; junction bases left unmatched: 3. The CDR3 sequence is 12 residues long. CDR3 DNA sequence: TGTGCCAGCAGCCCGGGACTAGCGGGGCAGTACTTC. As protein: CASSPGLAGQYF.

V and J are TRBV7-3 and TRBJ1-5, with D possibly matching TRBD1 (6 bases). V was pared by 5 bases and J by 8 bases, with 25 bases between. The germline CDR1 and CDR2 sequences are SGHTA and FQGTGA. CDR3 length: 17 residues. CDR3 sequence reads: CASSPPGLRIEGEPQHF. In DNA form, the CDR3 reads TGTGCCAGCAGCCCACCTGGACTGAGGATAGAGGGGGAGCCCCAGCATTTT.

The gene calls are TRBV6-1 and TRBJ2-5, with D maybe TRBD2 (5 bases). Trimming stripped 6 bases from V and 5 bases from J, with 13 bases between. CDR3 length equals 13 residues. CDR1 and CDR2 (germline): MNHNS, SASEGT. CDR3 residues: CASRTTGRETQYF. The CDR3 nucleotides read TGTGCCAGCAGGACGACGGGAAGGGAGACCCAGTACTTC.

This chain joins TRBV9 and TRBJ2-7; 8 bases agree with TRBD2. Germline V gene data show CDR1 as SGDLS and CDR2 as YYNGEE. V was pared by 3 bases and J by 1 base, with 3 bases of the junction left unmatched. CDR3 length: 14 amino acids. As DNA, the CDR3 is TGTGCCAGCAGCGCCGGGAGGGCTTCCTACGAGCAGTACTTC. This encodes CASSAGRASYEQYF.

The chain uses TRBV5-1 and TRBJ2-7; unclear D gene. CDR3 length: 11 residues. V gave up 7 bases and J gave up 5 bases, with 10 bases separating them. Looked up from germline, CDR1 is SGHRS and CDR2 is YFSETQ. The CDR3 DNA follows: TGCGCCAGCCACACTGGAGACGAGCAGTACTTC. Its translation: CASHTGDEQYF.

This clone was observed once. The chain recombines TRBV7-3 with TRBJ2-2; D gene unclear. This CDR3 contains 12 residues. V lost 0 bases, J lost 7 bases, and 3 bases lay in between. The germline gives CDR1 SGHTA, CDR2 FQGTGA. The CDR3 reads CASSLTRGELFF. The CDR3 nucleotides read TGTGCCAGCAGCTTAACGCGCGGGGAGCTGTTTTTT.

This clone has just one count. CDR3 in DNA: TGTGCCAGCTCCCCAGGCCTCTCTGGAAACACCATATATTTT. Amino acids: CASSPGLSGNTIYF. The chain links TRBV18 to TRBJ1-3; D gene unclear. Trimming removed 6 bases at V and 0 bases at J, with 9 bases between. CDR3 length: 14 amino acids. Germline CDR1 KGHSH, CDR2 LQKENI.

V usage is TRBV4-3 and J usage is TRBJ2-7, with D perhaps TRBD1 (7 bases). Germline V lookup: CDR1 LGHNA, CDR2 YSLEER. The CDR3 is 15 residues long. V lost 4 bases and J 6 bases, leaving 19 bases between the germline ends. The CDR3 sequence is CASSPQGGPWGEQYF. The DNA of the CDR3 is TGCGCCAGCAGCCCCCAGGGGGGCCCATGGGGCGAGCAGTACTTC.

The V call is TRBV5-4, the J call TRBJ2-6, with D perhaps TRBD1 (6 bases). The CDR3 is made up of 15 amino acids. Looked up from germline, CDR1 is SGHNT and CDR2 is YYREEE (reference sequence). Trimming removed 7 bases at V and 1 base at J, with 12 bases between. The CDR3 protein is CASGQRASGANVLTF. CDR3 DNA sequence: TGTGCCAGCGGACAGAGGGCTTCTGGGGCCAACGTCCTGACTTTC.